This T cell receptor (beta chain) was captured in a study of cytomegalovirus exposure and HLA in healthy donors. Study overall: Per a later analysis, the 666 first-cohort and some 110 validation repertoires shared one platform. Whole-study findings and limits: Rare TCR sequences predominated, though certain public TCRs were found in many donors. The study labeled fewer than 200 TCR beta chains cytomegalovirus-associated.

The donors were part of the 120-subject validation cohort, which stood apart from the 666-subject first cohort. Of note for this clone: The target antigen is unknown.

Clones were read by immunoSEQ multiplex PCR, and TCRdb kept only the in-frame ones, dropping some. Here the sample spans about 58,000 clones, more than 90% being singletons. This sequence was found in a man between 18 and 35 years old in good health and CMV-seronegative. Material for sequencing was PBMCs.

CDR3 DNA sequence: TGCGCCAGCAGCCACCCCTGGGGTAGCGGGATTAACACCGGGGAGCTGTTTTTT. Its protein is CASSHPWGSGINTGELFF. This chain links TRBV4-1 with TRBJ2-2, with 8 bases identical to TRBD2. The germline V gene encodes CDR1 MGHRA and CDR2 YSYEKL. With 3 bases clipped from V and 2 bases from J, the junction kept 11 bases outside the gene matches. This CDR3 is built from 18 residues.